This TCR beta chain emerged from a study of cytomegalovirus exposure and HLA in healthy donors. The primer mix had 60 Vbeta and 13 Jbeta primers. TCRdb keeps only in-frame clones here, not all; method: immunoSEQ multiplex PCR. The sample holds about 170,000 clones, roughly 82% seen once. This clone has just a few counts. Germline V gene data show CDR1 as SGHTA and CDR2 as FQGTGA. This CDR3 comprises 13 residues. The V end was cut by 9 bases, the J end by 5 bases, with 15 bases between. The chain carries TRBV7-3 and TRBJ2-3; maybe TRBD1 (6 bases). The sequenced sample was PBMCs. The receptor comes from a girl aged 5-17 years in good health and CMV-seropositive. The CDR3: CASSTGYRDTQYF. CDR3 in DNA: TGTGCCAGTTCGACAGGCTATCGAGATACGCAGTATTTT.